Sequencing of this T cell receptor beta chain was carried out in a study of T cells in Graves' hyperthyroidism and ophthalmopathy. It was RNA transcripts that yielded the amplified TCR beta CDR3 regions. TCR CDR3 underwent first-round RT-PCR with the HTBI primer set. TCRdb called the multiplex PCR reads again in MiXCR, with one record for every CDR3 protein. The profile shows 300,000 to 400,000 distinct CDR3 sequences, over 20% of them singletons. There are many counts of this clonotype. The CDR3 consists of 14 residues. Trimming shortened V by 5 bases and J by 5 bases, and 15 bases separated the two germline ends. Germline CDR1 reads MNHEY; CDR2 reads SMNVEV (reference sequence).

The sample comprised blood. This clonotype was sampled from a woman aged 45 to 65 with Graves' hyperthyroidism. The chain carries TRBV27 and TRBJ1-1; maybe TRBD1 (6 bases). Here the CDR3 reads CASSPAGRGTEAFF. CDR3 DNA sequence: TGTGCCAGCAGTCCTGCGGGCAGGGGAACTGAAGCTTTCTTT.